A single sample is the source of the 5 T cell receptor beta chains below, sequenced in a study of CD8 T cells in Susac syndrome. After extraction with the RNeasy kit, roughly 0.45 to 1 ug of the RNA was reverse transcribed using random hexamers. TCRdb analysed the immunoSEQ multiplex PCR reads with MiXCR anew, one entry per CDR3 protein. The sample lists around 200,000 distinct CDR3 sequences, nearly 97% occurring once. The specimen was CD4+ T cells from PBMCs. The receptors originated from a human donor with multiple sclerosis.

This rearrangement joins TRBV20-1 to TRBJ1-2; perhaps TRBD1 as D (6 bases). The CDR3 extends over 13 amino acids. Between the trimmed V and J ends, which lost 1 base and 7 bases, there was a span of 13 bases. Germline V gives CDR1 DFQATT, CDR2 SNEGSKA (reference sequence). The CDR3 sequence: CSARAQGSSGYTF. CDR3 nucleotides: TGCAGTGCTAGAGCACAGGGTTCGAGTGGCTACACCTTC.

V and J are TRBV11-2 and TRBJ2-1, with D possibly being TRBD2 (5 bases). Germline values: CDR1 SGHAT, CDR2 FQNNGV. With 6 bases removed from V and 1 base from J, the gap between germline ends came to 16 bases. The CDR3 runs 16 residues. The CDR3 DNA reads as TGTGCCAGCAGGGGTAGTACGGGAAGGTCCTACAATGAGCAGTTCTTC. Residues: CASRGSTGRSYNEQFF.

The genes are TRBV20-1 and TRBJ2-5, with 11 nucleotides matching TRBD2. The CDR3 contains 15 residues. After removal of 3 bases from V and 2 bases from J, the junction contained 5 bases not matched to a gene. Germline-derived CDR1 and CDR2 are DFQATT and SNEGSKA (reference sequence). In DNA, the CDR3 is TGCAGTGCTAGCGGGACTAGCGGAACACAAGAGACCCAGTACTTC. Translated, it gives CSASGTSGTQETQYF.

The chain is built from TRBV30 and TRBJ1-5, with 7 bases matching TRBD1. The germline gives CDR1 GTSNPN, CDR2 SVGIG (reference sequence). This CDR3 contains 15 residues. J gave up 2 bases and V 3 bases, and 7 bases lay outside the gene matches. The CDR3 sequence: CAWSFGTAGNQPQHF. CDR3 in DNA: TGTGCCTGGAGCTTCGGGACAGCCGGCAATCAGCCCCAGCATTTT.

Written as DNA, the CDR3 is TGCGCCAGCAGCCAAGCAGGAGGTCGGAACTATGGCTACACCTTC. The encoded protein is CASSQAGGRNYGYTF. The chain couples TRBV4-3 to TRBJ1-2; unclear D gene. This CDR3 comprises 15 residues. Trimming stripped 1 base from V and 2 bases from J, with 11 bases between. CDR1 is LGHNA, CDR2 YSLEER, per germline.